Below are 31 T cell receptor beta chains sequenced from a single sample in a study of shared clonotypes between healthy human individuals. Profiling relied on immunoSEQ multiplex PCR, and the TCRdb table lists in-frame clones only, not all of them. The sample includes a few hundred thousand clones, over 60% of them seen just once. Sample: memory CD4+ T cells sorted from blood. Subset denoted: CD45RA-negative fraction. Receptor source: a man younger than 40 in good health.

The genes are TRBV9 and TRBJ2-2, with a tentative D call TRBD2 (5 bases). V gave up 4 bases and J gave up 7 bases, with 17 bases separating them. The germline V gene has CDR1 SGDLS and CDR2 YYNGEE. The CDR3 is 15 residues long. CDR3 nucleotides: TGTGCCAGCAGCCCTAACCCGGTTGCGGGCGGGGAGCTGTTTTTT. It encodes CASSPNPVAGGELFF. The variable domain in full, with the rest retrieved from reference TRBV9 and TRBJ2-2, is DSGVTQTPKHLITATGQRVTLRCSPRSGDLSVYWYQQSLDQGLQFLIQYYNGEERAKGNILERFSAQQFPDLHSELNLSSLELGDSALYFCASSPNPVAGGELFFGEGSRLTVL.

The chain recombines TRBV27 with TRBJ1-5; 8 nucleotides agree with TRBD1. With 10 bases clipped from V and 7 bases from J, the junction kept 15 bases outside the gene matches. The CDR3 is made up of 15 amino acids. CDR1 MNHEY and CDR2 SMNVEV come from the germline V gene (reference sequence). CDR3 protein: CATRVRGRFEQPQHF. CDR3 DNA sequence: TGTGCCACCCGGGTCAGGGGGCGGTTCGAGCAGCCCCAGCATTTT.

The chain joins TRBV27 to TRBJ2-7; 12 positions agree with TRBD2. Germline CDR1 MNHEY, CDR2 SMNVEV (reference sequence). Losses at the gene ends were 5 bases for V and 6 bases for J; bases not matched to a gene: 8. The CDR3 length is 15 residues. CDR3 bases: TGTGCCAGCAGTATCAGACTAGCGGGAGAAGGCGAGCAGTACTTC. Encoded protein: CASSIRLAGEGEQYF.

The chain has TRBV19 and TRBJ1-5; D not resolved. Trimming left V 8 bases short and J 1 base short, with 12 bases between. Per germline, CDR1 LNHDA and CDR2 SQIVND (reference sequence). CDR3 size: 14 residues. The CDR3 DNA reads as TGTGCCAGTCAACGGCGGCGGAGCAATCAGCCCCAGCATTTT. It translates to CASQRRRSNQPQHF.

The chain has TRBV19 and TRBJ2-7; the match to TRBD1 covers 8 bases. The V gene's germline CDR1 is LNHDA and CDR2 SQIVND (reference sequence). V shed 6 bases, J shed 1 base, and the junction held 8 bases outside the gene matches. This CDR3 has 15 amino acids. CDR3 amino acids: CASSLRDRWSYEQYF. The CDR3 DNA follows: TGTGCCAGTAGCCTCCGGGACAGGTGGTCCTACGAGCAGTACTTC.

In this sample, this clone turned up once. This chain uses TRBV7-2 with TRBJ2-5, with 7 bases fitting TRBD2. Germline values: CDR1 SGHTA, CDR2 FQGNSA. Germline trimming cut 10 bases from V and 5 bases from J; bases unmatched to any gene: 10. The CDR3 covers 13 residues. The CDR3 nucleotides read TGTGCCAAGGCTAGGGTCGGGGGGGAGACCCAGTACTTC. It codes for CAKARVGGETQYF.

This chain joins TRBV4-2 and TRBJ1-2, with D possibly matching TRBD1 (5 bases). The CDR3 consists of 13 residues. Trimming shortened V by 3 bases and J by 7 bases, and 12 bases separated the two germline ends. CDR1 LGHNA and CDR2 YNFKEQ come from the germline V gene. The CDR3 is CASSHGGVGGYTF. CDR3 bases: TGTGCCAGCAGCCATGGGGGAGTTGGTGGCTACACCTTC.

The chain joins TRBV7-2 to TRBJ1-1, with 7 bases fitting TRBD1. This CDR3 has 14 amino acids. V lost 6 bases, J lost 4 bases, and 8 bases stayed unmatched. CDR1 and CDR2 (germline): SGHTA, FQGNSA. The CDR3, as DNA: TGTGCCAGCAGTATATCGACAGGGTCCACTGAAGCTTTCTTT. Protein product: CASSISTGSTEAFF.

The gene calls are TRBV9 and TRBJ2-5; tentatively, D is TRBD1 or TRBD2 (6 bases each). Between the trimmed V and J ends, which lost 0 bases and 5 bases, there was a span of 17 bases. Germline CDR1 reads SGDLS; CDR2 reads YYNGEE. The CDR3 spans 16 residues. CDR3 region: CASSVESGALGETQYF. DNA of the CDR3: TGTGCCAGCAGCGTAGAATCGGGGGCCCTGGGTGAGACCCAGTACTTC.

Remarks on this clone: An end of the junction differs from the germline gene, which may be a read error. This chain uses TRBV18 with TRBJ2-7; the match to TRBD2 covers 11 bases. The germline CDR1 and CDR2 sequences are KGHSH and LQKENI. The CDR3 sequence is 17 residues long. CDR3 sequence: CATRFAPGTSGNSEQYF. In nucleotides, the CDR3 is TGCGCCACTCGATTCGCCCCCGGGACTAGCGGAAATTCCGAGCAGTACTTC.

Note on this clone: An end of the junction does not agree with germline; a read error may underlie this. Other nucleotide sequences in the sample specify the same CDR3. This chain connects TRBV18 to TRBJ1-2; tentative D call: TRBD1 (6 bases). The CDR3 covers 13 residues. Germline V gives CDR1 KGHSH, CDR2 LQKENI. CDR3 amino acids: CASSEQGWDGYTF. The DNA of the CDR3 is TGTGCTAGCTCGGAACAGGGATGGGATGGCTACACCTTC.

This clone has just a few counts. The rearrangement joins TRBV7-2 to TRBJ1-5; D call uncertain. This CDR3 contains 15 residues. V shed 5 bases and J shed 0 bases, with 11 bases lying between them. Germline CDR1 and CDR2: SGHTA and FQGNSA. The CDR3 region is CASSPVANSNQPQHF. For the CDR3, the DNA is TGTGCCAGCAGCCCGGTGGCTAATAGCAATCAGCCCCAGCATTTT.

This clone came up once. CDR3 in DNA: TGTGCCAGCTGCCGGGACACTGGCACAGATACGCAGTATTTT. Encoded protein: CASCRDTGTDTQYF. V usage is TRBV2 and J usage is TRBJ2-3; tentatively, D is TRBD1 (6 bases). V gave up 8 bases and J gave up 1 base, with 13 bases separating them. Germline loops: CDR1 SNHLY, CDR2 FYNNEI. The CDR3 sequence is 14 residues long.

The chain links TRBV5-3 to TRBJ1-2; 9 bases map to TRBD1. TRBV5-3 is an ORF; its function is uncertain. There are 13 residues in the CDR3. After removal of 3 bases from V and 6 bases from J, the junction contained 3 bases not matched to a gene. The CDR3 DNA is TGTGCCAGAAGCTCCGGGACAGGGCATGGCTACACCTTC. Its translation is CARSSGTGHGYTF.

This sequence joins TRBV30 and TRBJ2-5; D might be TRBD2 (5 bases). Trimming removed 4 bases at V and 5 bases at J, with 11 bases between. Germline values: CDR1 GTSNPN, CDR2 SVGIG (reference sequence). CDR3 length: 12 residues. In DNA, the CDR3 is TGTGCCTGGACCCGGGGTAGGGAGACCCAGTACTTC. Amino acid sequence: CAWTRGRETQYF.

The rearrangement uses TRBV7-2 and TRBJ2-5; no definite D call. V gave up 3 bases and J gave up 6 bases, with 5 bases separating them. The CDR3 is 11 residues long. Per germline, CDR1 SGHTA and CDR2 FQGNSA. The CDR3 DNA sequence: TGTGCCAGCAGCTTTGGGCAGACCCAGTACTTC. Residues: CASSFGQTQYF.

The V call is TRBV27, the J call TRBJ2-1; perhaps TRBD2 as D (6 bases). Trimming took off 2 bases at V and 1 base at J, with 9 bases between the two ends. The CDR3 length is 15 residues. Germline V lookup: CDR1 MNHEY, CDR2 SMNVEV (reference sequence). The CDR3 coding sequence is TGTGCCAGCAGTTTAGGGGGGTTGTCCTACAATGAGCAGTTCTTC. This sequence encodes CASSLGGLSYNEQFF.

The rearrangement uses TRBV27 and TRBJ1-2; D remains unclear. V lost 2 bases to trimming and J lost 4 bases, with 11 bases between them. This CDR3 comprises 14 residues. Germline-derived CDR1 and CDR2 are MNHEY and SMNVEV (reference sequence). The CDR3 DNA reads TGTGCCAGCAGTTTAGGTCGCGGAATCTATGGCTACACCTTC. Translated: CASSLGRGIYGYTF.

The V and J genes are TRBV7-2 and TRBJ2-1, with 9 bases identical to TRBD2. The CDR3 length is 16 residues. The J segment lost 4 bases and the V segment lost 1 base, leaving 5 bases of the junction unmatched. Germline V gene lookup returns CDR1 SGHTA and CDR2 FQGNSA. DNA of the CDR3: TGTGCCAGCAGCTTAGTTGTTAGCGGGAGTTACAATGAGCAGTTCTTC. Translation gives CASSLVVSGSYNEQFF.

The CDR3 DNA is TGCGCCAGCAGCCGGGGACTCCACACTGAAGCTTTCTTT. As protein: CASSRGLHTEAFF. The rearrangement uses TRBV4-1 and TRBJ1-1; a possible D gene is TRBD1 (5 bases). Per the germline V gene, CDR1 is MGHRA and CDR2 is YSYEKL. V lost 4 bases, J lost 3 bases, and 9 bases lay in between. This CDR3 region has 13 residues.

The chain couples TRBV11-2 to TRBJ2-3; perhaps TRBD2 as D (6 bases). The germline CDR1 and CDR2 sequences are SGHAT and FQNNGV. The CDR3 is 14 residues long. Trimming removed 1 base from V and 6 bases from J, with 11 bases in between. The DNA for the CDR3 is TGTGCCAGCAGCTTAGGCGGGGCGACGGATACGCAGTATTTT. Residues: CASSLGGATDTQYF.

The CDR3 sequence: CASSTYRALGQLFF. CDR3 coding DNA: TGTGCCAGTAGTACCTACAGGGCCCTGGGCCAGCTGTTTTTT. This sequence joins TRBV19 and TRBJ2-2; possibly TRBD1 for D (6 bases). The germline gives CDR1 LNHDA, CDR2 SQIVND (reference sequence). CDR3 length equals 14 residues. V dropped 4 bases and J dropped 12 bases, with 18 bases sitting between them.

The V and J genes are TRBV7-9 and TRBJ2-7; D gene unclear. Germline CDR1 SEHNR, CDR2 FQNEAQ (reference sequence). CDR3 length: 13 amino acids. Trimming stripped 6 bases from V and 0 bases from J, with 9 bases between. The chain's CDR3 is CASSPTNSYEQYF. The CDR3 DNA reads TGTGCCAGCAGTCCGACGAACTCCTACGAGCAGTACTTC.

This rearrangement joins TRBV11-2 to TRBJ2-1, with D perhaps TRBD2 (5 bases). The CDR3 totals 16 residues. Germline lookup yields CDR1 SGHAT and CDR2 FQNNGV. V lost 1 base, J lost 0 bases, and 10 bases lay in between. As DNA, the CDR3 is TGTGCCAGCAGCTTAGGGATGGGGAGCTCCTACAATGAGCAGTTCTTC. It is translated as CASSLGMGSSYNEQFF.

J is TRBJ2-3 and V is TRBV9; D might be TRBD1 (5 bases). CDR3 length: 13 residues. Germline V CDR1 and CDR2: SGDLS, YYNGEE. V was clipped by 3 bases and J by 11 bases, with 16 bases between them. The CDR3 region is CASSDSPGSEQYF. The CDR3 DNA reads as TGTGCCAGCAGCGACTCCCCAGGGTCCGAGCAGTATTTT.

This clone has only one observation. V usage is TRBV7-2 and J usage is TRBJ1-5; D is unclear. This CDR3 comprises 17 residues. Trimming stripped 4 bases from V and 0 bases from J, with 16 bases between. Germline lookup yields CDR1 SGHTA and CDR2 FQGNSA. The DNA of the CDR3 is TGTGCCAGCAGCTCTAGGACGTTGGAGTATAGCAATCAGCCCCAGCATTTT. It specifies CASSSRTLEYSNQPQHF.

This chain connects TRBV9 to TRBJ1-3, with 9 bases matching TRBD1. CDR1 SGDLS and CDR2 YYNGEE come from the germline V gene. The CDR3 totals 14 residues. Trimming took 3 bases from V and 3 from J; bases not matched to a gene: 1. The DNA of the CDR3 is TGTGCCAGCAGCGGGACAGGGGATGGAAACACCATATATTTT. Protein sequence: CASSGTGDGNTIYF.

This clone was observed a single time. A much larger clone lies one base from this, so it may be a read error. The rearrangement links TRBV6-1 to TRBJ2-2; a weak D match, TRBD1 (6 bases). CDR1 is MNHNS, CDR2 SASEGT, per germline. This CDR3 is 15 amino acids long. The CDR3 is CASRSRGPGTGERFF. In DNA form, the CDR3 reads TGTGCCAGCAGGAGCAGGGGACCTGGGACCGGGGAGCGGTTTTTT.

This sequence joins TRBV2 and TRBJ1-1; D not certain. V was pared by 11 bases and J by 1 base, with 20 bases between. CDR3 size: 15 residues. Looked up from germline, CDR1 is SNHLY and CDR2 is FYNNEI. CDR3 amino acids: CAVSPQSTTNTEAFF. In nucleotides, the CDR3 is TGTGCCGTAAGTCCACAATCAACTACGAACACTGAAGCTTTCTTT. The full variable domain, completed using reference TRBV2 and TRBJ1-1, is EPEVTQTPSHQVTQMGQEVILRCVPISNHLYFYWYRQILGQKVEFLVSFYNNEISEKSEIFDDQFSVERPDGSNFTLKIRSTKLEDSAMYFCAVSPQSTTNTEAFFGQGTRLTVV.

This sequence joins TRBV4-3 and TRBJ2-1; 7 bases align to TRBD2. The CDR3 has 18 residues. The junction had 9 bases not matched to a gene; V was cut back by 1 base and J by 0 bases. The germline V gene encodes CDR1 LGHNA and CDR2 YSLEER. Here the CDR3 DNA reads TGCGCCAGCAGCCAAGGGGGGGGTTTCGGGAGCTCCTACAATGAGCAGTTCTTC. This translates into CASSQGGGFGSSYNEQFF.

About this clone: The sample holds other DNA sequences that translate to the same CDR3. The V and J genes are TRBV11-3 and TRBJ2-2; D is uncertain. From germline, CDR1 is SGHNT and CDR2 YENEEA. This CDR3 is 12 amino acids long. The V end was cut by 0 bases, the J end by 5 bases, with 1 base between. The CDR3 nucleotides are TGTGCCAGCAGCTTAGAGACCGGGGAGCTGTTTTTT. Protein product: CASSLETGELFF.